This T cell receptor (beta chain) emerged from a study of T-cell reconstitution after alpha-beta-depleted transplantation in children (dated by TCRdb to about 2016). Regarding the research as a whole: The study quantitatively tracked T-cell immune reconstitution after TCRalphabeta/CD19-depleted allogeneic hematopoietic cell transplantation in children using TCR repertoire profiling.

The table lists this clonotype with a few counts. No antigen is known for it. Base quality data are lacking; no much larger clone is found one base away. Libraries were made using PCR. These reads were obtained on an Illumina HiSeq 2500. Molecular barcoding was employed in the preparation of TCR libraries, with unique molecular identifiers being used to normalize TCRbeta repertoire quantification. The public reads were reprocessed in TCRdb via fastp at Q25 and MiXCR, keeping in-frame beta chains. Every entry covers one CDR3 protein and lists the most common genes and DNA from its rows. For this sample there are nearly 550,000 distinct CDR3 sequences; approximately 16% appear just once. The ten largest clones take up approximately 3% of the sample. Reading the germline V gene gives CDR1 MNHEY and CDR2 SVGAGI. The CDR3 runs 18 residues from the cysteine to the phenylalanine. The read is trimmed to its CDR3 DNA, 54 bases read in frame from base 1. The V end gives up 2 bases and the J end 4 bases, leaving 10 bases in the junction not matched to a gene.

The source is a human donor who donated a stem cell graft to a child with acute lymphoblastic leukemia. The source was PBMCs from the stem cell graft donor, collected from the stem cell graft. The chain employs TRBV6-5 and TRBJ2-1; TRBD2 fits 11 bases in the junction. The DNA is TGTGCCAGCAGTTACACATTACCGGGACTAGCGGATTACAATGAGCAGTTCTTC. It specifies CASSYTLPGLADYNEQFF.